This entry lists 10 T cell receptor beta chains sequenced from one sample in a study of Ad26.COV2.S vaccination and SARS-CoV-2 variants. Documented treatment: roughly 19 received Ad26.COV2.S at low or high dose, single or two shots; about five received placebo; per-sample allocation not given. Following the first vaccine or placebo injection, samples were taken on day 63. Clones were sequenced by immunoSEQ multiplex PCR, and TCRdb holds only the in-frame ones, with some missing. The data contain hundreds of thousands of clones, roughly 90% of them singletons. The sequenced sample was peripheral blood, obtained in a trial of Ad26.COV2.S vaccine versus placebo. The receptors were gathered from a person between 18 and 59 years old who received the Ad26.COV2.S COVID-19 vaccine or a placebo.

The genes are TRBV29-1 and TRBJ1-4; no clear D gene. The V end lost 4 bases, the J end lost 4 bases, and 4 bases lay between the germline ends. Germline CDR1 and CDR2: SQVTM and ANQGSEA. There are 11 residues in the CDR3. In DNA form, the CDR3 reads TGCAGCGTTGGAGTTAATGAAAAACTGTTTTTT. It is translated as CSVGVNEKLFF.

This chain joins TRBV6-5 and TRBJ1-6, with 8 bases fitting TRBD1. J was trimmed by 3 bases and V by 2 bases; bases with no gene match: 3. The CDR3 spans 16 residues. Germline values: CDR1 MNHEY, CDR2 SVGAGI. The CDR3 DNA is TGTGCCAGCAGTTACCGGGGACAGGTCTATAATTCACCCCTCCACTTT. Translated: CASSYRGQVYNSPLHF.

The chain uses TRBV30 and TRBJ2-2; TRBD2 matches at 10 bases. Germline V gene lookup returns CDR1 GTSNPN and CDR2 SVGIG (reference sequence). CDR3 length: 16 amino acids. Trimming at V came to 1 base and at J to 5 bases, leaving 7 bases not matched to a gene. The CDR3 DNA follows: TGTGCCTGGAGTGGGCCTAGCGGGAGTTGGACCGGGGAGCTGTTTTTT. As protein: CAWSGPSGSWTGELFF. Using reference TRBV30 and TRBJ2-2 for the parts outside the CDR3, the full variable domain is SQTIHQWPATLVQPVGSPLSLECTVEGTSNPNLYWYRQAAGRGLQLLFYSVGIGQISSEVPQNLSASRPQDRQFILSSKKLLLSDSGFYLCAWSGPSGSWTGELFFGEGSRLTVL.

The rearrangement links TRBV5-5 to TRBJ2-4; 12 bases align to TRBD2. The CDR3 has 15 residues. Trimming cost V 4 bases and J 8 bases; bases outside gene matches: 7. Germline CDR1 SGHKS, CDR2 YYEKEE (reference sequence). CDR3 sequence reads: CASSQTSGSTDIQYF. CDR3 DNA: TGTGCCAGCAGCCAGACTAGCGGGAGTACGGACATTCAGTACTTC.

V usage is TRBV2 and J usage is TRBJ2-2; TRBD2 aligns across 7 bases. The CDR3 sequence is 15 residues long. Germline values: CDR1 SNHLY, CDR2 FYNNEI. Unmatched junction bases numbered 8, after V lost 6 bases and J lost 4 bases. The CDR3 region has the DNA TGTGCCAGCAGCCGACTAGCTTACAGCACCGGGGAGCTGTTTTTT. It is translated as CASSRLAYSTGELFF.

The gene calls are TRBV25-1 and TRBJ2-2, with 8 bases matching TRBD2. Trimming took 0 bases from V and 1 from J; bases not matched to a gene: 7. CDR1 is MGHDK, CDR2 SYGVNS, per germline. CDR3 length: 18 residues. CDR3 in amino acids: CASSEYPSGPGNTGELFF. The DNA for the CDR3 is TGTGCCAGCAGTGAATATCCTAGCGGGCCCGGGAACACCGGGGAGCTGTTTTTT. Combining the CDR3 with reference TRBV25-1 and TRBJ2-2 gives the whole variable domain EADIYQTPRYLVIGTGKKITLECSQTMGHDKMYWYQQDPGMELHLIHYSYGVNSTEKGDLSSESTVSRIRTEHFPLTLESARPSHTSQYLCASSEYPSGPGNTGELFFGEGSRLTVL.

The chain links TRBV29-1 to TRBJ1-4; D is uncertain. The germline V gene encodes CDR1 SQVTM and CDR2 ANQGSEA. This CDR3 has 12 amino acids. The V end lost 0 bases, the J end lost 8 bases, and 7 bases lay between the germline ends. CDR3 protein: CSVEDLWEKLFF. As DNA, the CDR3 is TGCAGCGTTGAAGATCTGTGGGAAAAACTGTTTTTT.

This clone was detected only once. V and J are TRBV5-8 and TRBJ1-5, with D unclear. The CDR3 extends over 16 amino acids. The V end lost 4 bases, the J end lost 0 bases, and 14 bases lay between the germline ends. Germline-derived CDR1 and CDR2 are SGHTS and YDEGEE. The CDR3 DNA reads TGTGCCAGCAGCCCCTTTCGGGCCAATAGCAATCAGCCCCAGCATTTT. This encodes CASSPFRANSNQPQHF.

This clone has only a few counts. This chain links TRBV5-1 with TRBJ1-5; no definite D call. Per the germline V gene, CDR1 is SGHRS and CDR2 is YFSETQ. Trimming removed 0 bases at V and 10 bases at J, with 17 bases between. This CDR3 is built from 15 residues. The DNA for the CDR3 is TGCGCCAGCAGCTTGGCCGGGTATGAGATGGGCCCCCAGCATTTT. Amino acids: CASSLAGYEMGPQHF.

The sample holds a few counts of this clone. The chain has TRBV19 and TRBJ2-1, with D maybe TRBD2 (5 bases). V was cut by 2 bases and J by 0 bases, with 8 bases left in between. Germline V gene data show CDR1 as LNHDA and CDR2 as SQIVND (reference sequence). The CDR3 runs to 15 residues. As DNA, the CDR3 is TGTGCCAGTAGTATATCTGGGAGCTCCTACAATGAGCAGTTCTTC. Residues: CASSISGSSYNEQFF.